These 5 T cell receptor beta chains came from one sample sequenced in a study of cytomegalovirus exposure and HLA in healthy donors. PCR involved 60 Vbeta and 13 Jbeta primers. Sequenced by immunoSEQ multiplex PCR; TCRdb stores in-frame clones only, minus some. The sample has about 160,000 clones; approximately 88% are singletons. The sequenced sample was PBMCs. The receptors stem from a young woman in good health and CMV-seronegative.

The chain recombines TRBV7-6 with TRBJ2-7, with 8 bases that match TRBD2. The V and J ends lost 5 bases and 0 bases, in that order; junction bases with no gene match: 12. This CDR3 is built from 17 residues. Germline CDR1 and CDR2: SGHVS and FNYEAQ. Here the CDR3 reads CASSLTTSEVRSYEQYF. The CDR3 nucleotides are TGTGCCAGCAGCCTAACGACTAGCGAGGTCCGCTCCTACGAGCAGTACTTC.

On this clone itself: A read error may produce the germline difference seen at one junction end. The J gene is TRBJ1-1, the V gene TRBV6-1; TRBD1 might be the D (5 bases). This CDR3 is 15 amino acids long. Germline V lookup: CDR1 MNHNS, CDR2 SASEGT. CDR3 in amino acids: CASSESGQPNAEAFF. In DNA, the CDR3 is TGTGCCAGCAGTGAATCAGGACAACCGAACGCTGAAGCTTTCTTT.

This sequence joins TRBV18 and TRBJ1-5, with 9 nucleotides matching TRBD1. The V segment lost 5 bases and the J segment 2 bases; nucleotides outside the gene matches: 7. The CDR3 is 16 amino acids. Germline assignment: CDR1 KGHSH and CDR2 LQKENI. The CDR3 sequence: CASSRQGGPGNQPQHF. The CDR3 bases are TGTGCCAGCTCAAGACAGGGGGGACCAGGCAATCAGCCCCAGCATTTT.

The rearrangement uses TRBV5-8 and TRBJ1-4; perhaps TRBD1 as D (5 bases). Germline V gene data show CDR1 as SGHTS and CDR2 as YDEGEE. V was cut by 4 bases and J by 7 bases, with 17 bases left in between. There are 15 residues in the CDR3. The CDR3 sequence is CASSPGVRTGEKLFF. The CDR3 DNA follows: TGTGCCAGCAGCCCGGGGGTGAGGACTGGTGAAAAACTGTTTTTT.

The chain uses TRBV6-1 and TRBJ1-1; TRBD1 might be the D (5 bases). The CDR3 spans 14 residues. V gave up 4 bases and J gave up 4 bases, with 13 bases separating them. Germline assignment: CDR1 MNHNS and CDR2 SASEGT. The DNA for the CDR3 is TGTGCCAGCAGTGCGGGGGGGGGTATCACTGAAGCTTTCTTT. Its translation is CASSAGGGITEAFF.